The T cell receptor beta chain described here comes from a study of blood T cell repertoires in COVID-19. Study overall: Nucleic acid was either cDNA or gDNA, and it came from T cells, B-cell-depleted T cells, or PBMCs.

Profiling relied on immunoSEQ multiplex PCR, and the TCRdb table lists in-frame clones only, not all of them. The profile shows approximately 120,000 clones, about 80% of them singletons. Germline assignment: CDR1 LNHDA and CDR2 SQIVND (reference sequence). Germline trimming cut 4 bases from V and 0 bases from J; bases unmatched to any gene: 2. The CDR3 extends over 15 amino acids. Sequencing was carried out using peripheral blood. This receptor was obtained from a woman aged 45-60 years with acute or convalescent COVID-19. The chain is built from TRBV19 and TRBJ1-5; the match to TRBD1 covers 8 bases. DNA for the CDR3: TGTGCCAGTAGTAGGGACAGGATTAGCAATCAGCCCCAGCATTTT. Amino acid sequence: CASSRDRISNQPQHF.